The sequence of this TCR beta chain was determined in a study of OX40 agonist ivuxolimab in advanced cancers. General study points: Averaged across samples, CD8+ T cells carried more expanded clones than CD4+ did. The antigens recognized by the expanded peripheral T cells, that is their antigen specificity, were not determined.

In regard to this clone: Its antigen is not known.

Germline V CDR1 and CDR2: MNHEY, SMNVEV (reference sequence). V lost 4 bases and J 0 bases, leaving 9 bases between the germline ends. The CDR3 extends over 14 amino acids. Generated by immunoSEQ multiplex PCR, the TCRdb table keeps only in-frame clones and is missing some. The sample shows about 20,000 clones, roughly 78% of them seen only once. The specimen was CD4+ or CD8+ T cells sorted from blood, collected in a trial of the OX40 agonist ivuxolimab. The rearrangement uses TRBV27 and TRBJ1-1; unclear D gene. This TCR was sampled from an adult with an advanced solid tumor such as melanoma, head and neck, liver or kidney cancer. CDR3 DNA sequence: TGTGCCAGCAGTTCGCTAGGGATGAACACTGAAGCTTTCTTT. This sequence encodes CASSSLGMNTEAFF.